This paragraph covers one T cell receptor beta chain sequence. Its antigen is unknown. This sample was taken from a study of TIL therapy for anti-PD-1-resistant metastatic lung cancer. The overall study: Tumor harvest preceded PD-1/PD-L1 blockade, followed by nivolumab treatment. Half of patients were current or former smokers.

V lost 2 bases and J 7 bases, leaving 11 bases between the germline ends. This CDR3 spans 13 amino acids. Germline V CDR1 and CDR2: MNHEY, SMNVEV (reference sequence). The libraries were made with immunoSEQ v3. This table comes from immunoSEQ multiplex PCR, and its TCRdb copy is limited to in-frame clones, with some not included. The profile shows more than 45,000 clones, about nine tenths of them singletons. Study-wide findings and caveats: The cohort had more treatment-naive, never-smoker and oncogene-addicted patients than typical.

Sample time point: pre-treatment sample, taken before nivolumab and TIL therapy. Stage 4 NSCLC adults joined between 2017 and January 2020. The rearrangement joins TRBV27 to TRBJ1-1; tentatively, D is TRBD1 (5 bases). This sequence was found in a person aged 25-85 years with non-small cell lung cancer. Sequenced material: blood, taken at baseline. As DNA, the CDR3 is TGTGCCAGCAGTTTAGGGGGAGGGCATGAAGCTTTCTTT. This gives the protein CASSLGGGHEAFF.